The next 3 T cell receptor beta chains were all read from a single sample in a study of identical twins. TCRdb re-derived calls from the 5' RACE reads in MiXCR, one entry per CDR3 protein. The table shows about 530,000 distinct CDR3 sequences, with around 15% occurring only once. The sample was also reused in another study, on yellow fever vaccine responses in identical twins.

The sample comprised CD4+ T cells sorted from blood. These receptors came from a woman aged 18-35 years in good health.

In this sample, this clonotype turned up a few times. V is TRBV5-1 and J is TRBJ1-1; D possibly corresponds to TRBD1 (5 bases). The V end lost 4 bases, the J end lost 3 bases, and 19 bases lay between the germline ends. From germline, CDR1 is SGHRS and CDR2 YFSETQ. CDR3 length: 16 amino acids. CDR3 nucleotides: TGCGCCAGCAGCCGGGAGGAGGGCTTGGGGCACACTGAAGCTTTCTTT. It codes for CASSREEGLGHTEAFF.

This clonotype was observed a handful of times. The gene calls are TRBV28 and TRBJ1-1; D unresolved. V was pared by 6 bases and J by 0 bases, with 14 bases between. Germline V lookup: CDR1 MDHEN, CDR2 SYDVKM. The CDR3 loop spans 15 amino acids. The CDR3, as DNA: TGTGCCAGCAGCCGACCCCATCCCATGAACACTGAAGCTTTCTTT. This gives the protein CASSRPHPMNTEAFF. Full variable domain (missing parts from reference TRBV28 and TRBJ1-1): DVKVTQSSRYLVKRTGEKVFLECVQDMDHENMFWYRQDPGLGLRLIYFSYDVKMKEKGDIPEGYSVSREKKERFSLILESASTNQTSMYLCASSRPHPMNTEAFFGQGTRLTVV.

The CDR3 region is CSAAQGGVTEAFF. Here the CDR3 DNA reads TGCAGTGCAGCACAGGGGGGAGTCACTGAAGCTTTCTTT. This chain joins TRBV20-1 and TRBJ1-1; 8 bases align to TRBD1. Germline CDR1 reads DFQATT; CDR2 reads SNEGSKA (reference sequence). The junction had 7 bases not matched to a gene; V was cut back by 6 bases and J by 4 bases. This CDR3 has 13 residues.